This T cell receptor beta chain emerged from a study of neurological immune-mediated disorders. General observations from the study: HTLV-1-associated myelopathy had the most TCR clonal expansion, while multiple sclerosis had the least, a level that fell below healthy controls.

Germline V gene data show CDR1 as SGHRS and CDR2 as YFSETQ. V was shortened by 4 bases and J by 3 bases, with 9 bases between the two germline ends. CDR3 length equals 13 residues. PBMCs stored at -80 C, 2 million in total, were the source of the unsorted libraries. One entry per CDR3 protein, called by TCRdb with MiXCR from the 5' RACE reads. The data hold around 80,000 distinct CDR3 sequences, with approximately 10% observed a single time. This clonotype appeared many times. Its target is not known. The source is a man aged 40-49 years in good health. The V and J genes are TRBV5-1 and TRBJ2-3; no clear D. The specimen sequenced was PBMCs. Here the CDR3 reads CASSVTRTDTQYF. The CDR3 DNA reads TGCGCCAGCAGCGTCACTCGAACAGATACGCAGTATTTT.